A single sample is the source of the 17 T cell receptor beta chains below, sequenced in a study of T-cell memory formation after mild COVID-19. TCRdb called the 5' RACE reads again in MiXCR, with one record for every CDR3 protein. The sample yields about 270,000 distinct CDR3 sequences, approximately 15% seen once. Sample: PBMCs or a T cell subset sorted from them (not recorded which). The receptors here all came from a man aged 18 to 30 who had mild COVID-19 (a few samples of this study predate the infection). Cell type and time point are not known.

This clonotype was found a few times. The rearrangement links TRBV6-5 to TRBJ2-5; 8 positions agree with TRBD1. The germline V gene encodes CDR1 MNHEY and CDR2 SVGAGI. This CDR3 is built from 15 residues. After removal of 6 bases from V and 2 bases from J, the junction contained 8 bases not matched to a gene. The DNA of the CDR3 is TGTGCCAGCAGACGAGGACAGGGAAGGCAAGAGACCCAGTACTTC. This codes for CASRRGQGRQETQYF.

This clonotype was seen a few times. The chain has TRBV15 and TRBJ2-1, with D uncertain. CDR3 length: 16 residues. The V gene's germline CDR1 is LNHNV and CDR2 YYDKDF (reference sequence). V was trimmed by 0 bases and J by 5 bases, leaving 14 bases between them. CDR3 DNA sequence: TGTGCCACCAGCAGAGATCGGGCCCCCCCCCACAATGAGCAGTTCTTC. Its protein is CATSRDRAPPHNEQFF.

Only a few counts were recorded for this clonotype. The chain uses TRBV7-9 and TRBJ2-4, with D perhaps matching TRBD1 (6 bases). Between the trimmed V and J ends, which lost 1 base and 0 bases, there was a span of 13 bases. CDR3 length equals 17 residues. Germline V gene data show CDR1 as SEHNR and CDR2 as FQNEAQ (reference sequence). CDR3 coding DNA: TGTGCCAGCAGCTTAGAAGGACAGAGTTTAGCCAAAAACATTCAGTACTTC. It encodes CASSLEGQSLAKNIQYF.

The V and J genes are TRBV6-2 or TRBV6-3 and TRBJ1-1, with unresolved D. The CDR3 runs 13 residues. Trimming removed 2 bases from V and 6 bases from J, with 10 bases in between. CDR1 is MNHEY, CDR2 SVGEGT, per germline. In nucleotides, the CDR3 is TGTGCCAGCAGTTACCCGGGTTGGCCTGAAGCTTTCTTT. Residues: CASSYPGWPEAFF.

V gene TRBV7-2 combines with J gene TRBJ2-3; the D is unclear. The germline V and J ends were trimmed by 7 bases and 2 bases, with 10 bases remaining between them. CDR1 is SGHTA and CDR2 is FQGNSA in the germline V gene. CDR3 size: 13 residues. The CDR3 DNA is TGTGCCAGCACCCCCGGACCCACAGATACGCAGTATTTT. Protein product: CASTPGPTDTQYF.

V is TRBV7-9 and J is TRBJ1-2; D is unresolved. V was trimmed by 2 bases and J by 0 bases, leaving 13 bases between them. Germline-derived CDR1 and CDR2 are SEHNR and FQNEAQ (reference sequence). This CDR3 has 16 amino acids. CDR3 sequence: CASSLFRTRANYGYTF. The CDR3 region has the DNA TGTGCCAGCAGCTTATTTCGGACTAGAGCTAACTATGGCTACACCTTC.

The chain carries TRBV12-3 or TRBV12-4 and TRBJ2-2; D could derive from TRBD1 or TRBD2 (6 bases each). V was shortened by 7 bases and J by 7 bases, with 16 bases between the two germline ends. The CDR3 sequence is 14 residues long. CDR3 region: CASKIGRGHGELFF. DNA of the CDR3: TGTGCCAGCAAAATAGGTCGGGGGCACGGGGAGCTGTTTTTT.

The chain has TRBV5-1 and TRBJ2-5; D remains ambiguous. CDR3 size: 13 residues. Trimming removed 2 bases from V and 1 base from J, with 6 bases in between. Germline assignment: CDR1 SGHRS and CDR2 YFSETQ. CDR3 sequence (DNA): TGCGCCAGCAGCTTTACACGCCAAGAGACCCAGTACTTC. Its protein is CASSFTRQETQYF.

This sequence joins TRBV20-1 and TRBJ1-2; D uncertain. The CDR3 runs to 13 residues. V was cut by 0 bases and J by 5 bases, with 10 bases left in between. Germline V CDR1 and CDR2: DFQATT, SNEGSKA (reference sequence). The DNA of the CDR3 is TGCAGTGCTAGAGATCTAACAGAATATGGCTACACCTTC. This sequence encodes CSARDLTEYGYTF.

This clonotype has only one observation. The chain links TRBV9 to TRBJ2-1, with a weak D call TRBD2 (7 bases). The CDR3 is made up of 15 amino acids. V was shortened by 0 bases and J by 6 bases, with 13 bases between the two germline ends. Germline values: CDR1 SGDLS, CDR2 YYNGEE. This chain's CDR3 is CASSVDGGPTNEQFF. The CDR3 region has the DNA TGTGCCAGCAGCGTAGACGGGGGGCCCACCAATGAGCAGTTCTTC.

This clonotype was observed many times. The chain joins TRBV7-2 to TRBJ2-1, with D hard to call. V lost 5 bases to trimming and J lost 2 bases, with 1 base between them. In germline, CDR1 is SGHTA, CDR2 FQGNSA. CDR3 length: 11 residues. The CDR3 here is CASSPYNEQFF. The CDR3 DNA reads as TGTGCCAGCAGCCCCTACAATGAGCAGTTCTTC.

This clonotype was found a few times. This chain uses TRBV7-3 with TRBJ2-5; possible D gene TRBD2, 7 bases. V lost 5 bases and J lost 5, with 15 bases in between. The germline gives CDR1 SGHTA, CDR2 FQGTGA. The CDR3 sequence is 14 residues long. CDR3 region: CASSPGGGGETQYF. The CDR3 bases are TGTGCCAGCAGCCCCGGCGGGGGCGGGGAGACCCAGTACTTC.

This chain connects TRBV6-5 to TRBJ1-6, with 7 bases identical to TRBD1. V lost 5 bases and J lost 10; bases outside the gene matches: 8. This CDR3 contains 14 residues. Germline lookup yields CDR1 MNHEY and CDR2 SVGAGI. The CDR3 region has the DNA TGTGCCAGCAGTCGACAGGGTGGTGAATCACCCCTCCACTTT. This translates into CASSRQGGESPLHF.

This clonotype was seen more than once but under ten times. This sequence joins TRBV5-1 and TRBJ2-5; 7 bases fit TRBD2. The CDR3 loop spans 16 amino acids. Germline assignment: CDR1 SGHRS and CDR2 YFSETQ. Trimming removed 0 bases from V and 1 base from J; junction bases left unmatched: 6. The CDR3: CASSLGPAGSQETQYF. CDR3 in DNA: TGCGCCAGCAGCTTGGGTCCAGCGGGGAGCCAAGAGACCCAGTACTTC.

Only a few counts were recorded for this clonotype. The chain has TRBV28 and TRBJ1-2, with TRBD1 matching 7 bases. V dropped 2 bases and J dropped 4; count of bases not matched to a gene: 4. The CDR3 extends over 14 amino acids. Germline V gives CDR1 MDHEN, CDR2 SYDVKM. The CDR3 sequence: CASSLTGVSYGYTF. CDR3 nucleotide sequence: TGTGCCAGCAGTTTAACAGGGGTTTCCTATGGCTACACCTTC.

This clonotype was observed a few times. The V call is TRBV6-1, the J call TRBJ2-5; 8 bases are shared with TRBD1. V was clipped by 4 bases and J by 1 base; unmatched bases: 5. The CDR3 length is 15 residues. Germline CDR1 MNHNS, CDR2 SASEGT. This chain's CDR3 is CASSAYTGGQETQYF. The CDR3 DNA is TGTGCCAGCAGTGCTTACACAGGGGGCCAAGAGACCCAGTACTTC.

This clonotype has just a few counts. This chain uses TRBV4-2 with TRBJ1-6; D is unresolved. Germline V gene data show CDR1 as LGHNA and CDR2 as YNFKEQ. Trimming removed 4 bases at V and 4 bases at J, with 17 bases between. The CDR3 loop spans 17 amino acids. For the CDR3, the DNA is TGTGCCAGCAGCCCGACCCGGGCAAAGCAGTATAATTCACCCCTCCACTTT. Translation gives CASSPTRAKQYNSPLHF.